The present T cell receptor beta chain was sequenced within a study of long-term antiretroviral therapy in people with HIV. V lost 3 bases to trimming and J lost 4 bases, with 21 bases between them. Germline V gene sequence: CDR1 LNHDA, CDR2 SQIVND (reference sequence). The CDR3 sequence is 17 residues long. Version v3.0 of the immunoSEQ assay was performed at survey level. This table comes from immunoSEQ multiplex PCR, and its TCRdb copy is limited to in-frame clones, with some not included. The table lists around 37,000 clones, about 82% of them singletons. The specimen was unsorted PBMCs, collected roughly 3.5 years after starting antiretroviral therapy. The source is a man between 18 and 35 years old with HIV. This chain links TRBV19 with TRBJ1-2; no definite D call. CDR3 residues: CASSMATIPSTFYGYTF. CDR3 nucleotide sequence: TGTGCCAGTAGTATGGCCACTATCCCTTCTACCTTCTATGGCTACACCTTC.